This T cell receptor beta chain was captured in a study of PD-1 blockade in classical Hodgkin lymphoma. Libraries were prepared by immunoSEQ multiplex PCR; TCRdb keeps only in-frame clonotypes and omits some of them. The sample has about 100,000 clones, roughly 84% seen once; the top ten hold more than 10%. Brentuximab vedotin exposure varied, and every patient relapsed after autologous stem cell transplantation. The source material was peripheral blood mononuclear cells (PBMCs), sampled at baseline. This receptor was obtained from a human donor with classical Hodgkin lymphoma.

For the CDR3, the DNA is TGTGCCAGCTCACCGGGCAACACCGGGGAGCTGTTTTTT. Translated: CASSPGNTGELFF. This chain uses TRBV18 with TRBJ2-2; D not certain. V gave up 3 bases and J gave up 2 bases, with 4 bases separating them. This CDR3 contains 13 residues. CDR1 is KGHSH, CDR2 LQKENI, per germline.